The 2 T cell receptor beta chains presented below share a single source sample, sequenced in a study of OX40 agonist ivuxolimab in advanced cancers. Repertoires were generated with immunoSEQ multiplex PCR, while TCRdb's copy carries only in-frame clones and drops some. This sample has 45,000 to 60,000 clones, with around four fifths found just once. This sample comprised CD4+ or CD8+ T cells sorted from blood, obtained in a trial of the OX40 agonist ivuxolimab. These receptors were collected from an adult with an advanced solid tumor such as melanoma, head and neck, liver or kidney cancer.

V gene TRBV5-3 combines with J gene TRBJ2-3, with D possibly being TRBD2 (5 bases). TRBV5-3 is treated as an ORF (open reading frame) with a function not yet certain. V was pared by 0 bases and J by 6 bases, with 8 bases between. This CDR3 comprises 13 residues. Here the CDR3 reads CARSLARGDTQYF. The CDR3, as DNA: TGTGCCAGAAGCTTGGCCCGAGGGGATACGCAGTATTTT.

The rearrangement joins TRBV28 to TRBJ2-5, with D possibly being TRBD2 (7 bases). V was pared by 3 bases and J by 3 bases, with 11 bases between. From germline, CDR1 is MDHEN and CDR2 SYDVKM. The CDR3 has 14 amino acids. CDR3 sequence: CASSLRGGEETQYF. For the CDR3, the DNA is TGTGCCAGCAGTTTGAGGGGGGGTGAAGAGACCCAGTACTTC.